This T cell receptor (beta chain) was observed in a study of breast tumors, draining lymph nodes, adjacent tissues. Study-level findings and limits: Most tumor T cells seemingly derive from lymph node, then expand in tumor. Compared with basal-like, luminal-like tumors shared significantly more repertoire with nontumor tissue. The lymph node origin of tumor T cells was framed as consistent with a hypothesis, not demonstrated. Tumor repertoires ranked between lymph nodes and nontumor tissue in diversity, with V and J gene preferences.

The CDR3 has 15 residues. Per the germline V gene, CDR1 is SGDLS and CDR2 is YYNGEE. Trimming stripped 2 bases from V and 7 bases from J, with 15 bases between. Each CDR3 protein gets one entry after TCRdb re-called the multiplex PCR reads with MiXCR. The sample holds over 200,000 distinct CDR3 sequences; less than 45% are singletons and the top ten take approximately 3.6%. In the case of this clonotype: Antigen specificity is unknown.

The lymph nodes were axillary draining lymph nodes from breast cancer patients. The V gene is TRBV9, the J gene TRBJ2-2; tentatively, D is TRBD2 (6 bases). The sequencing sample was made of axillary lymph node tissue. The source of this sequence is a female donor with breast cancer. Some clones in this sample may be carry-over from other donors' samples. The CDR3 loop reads CASSVPGVVNGELFF. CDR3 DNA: TGTGCCAGCAGCGTGCCGGGAGTAGTAAACGGGGAGCTGTTTTTT.